This record concerns one T cell receptor (beta chain) sequence. Its cognate antigen is unknown. This sample stems from a study of Ad26.COV2.S vaccination and SARS-CoV-2 variants. Treatment specified: over 15 received Ad26.COV2.S at low or high dose, single or two shots; about five received placebo; per-sample allocation not given. Material that was analyzed had been drawn on day 63 after the first vaccine or placebo injection. This person who donated was an adult of 18-55 years in Boston. The study, taken as a whole, reports: Substantial breadth was reported for post-vaccination spike-specific CD8+ and CD4+ T cells. Placebo and vaccine recipients had non-spike TCR breadth that was similar.

Libraries were prepared by immunoSEQ multiplex PCR; TCRdb keeps only in-frame clonotypes and omits some of them. The sample includes hundreds of thousands of clones, about 80% of them seen just once. Germline-derived CDR1 and CDR2 are MNHEY and SVGEGT. Trimming shortened V by 5 bases and J by 2 bases, and 18 bases separated the two germline ends. This CDR3 is 16 amino acids long. This TCR was sampled from a person aged 18-60 years who received the Ad26.COV2.S COVID-19 vaccine or a placebo. Sequences were derived from peripheral blood, sampled in a trial of Ad26.COV2.S vaccine versus placebo. The chain recombines TRBV6-2 or TRBV6-3 with TRBJ1-2; D unclear. The CDR3 nucleotides are TGTGCCAGCAGTCAACCCCCTACCCGAGAGAACTATGGCTACACCTTC. It encodes CASSQPPTRENYGYTF.